This entry describes one TCR beta chain. Its antigen is not known. The record originates from a study of cytomegalovirus exposure and HLA in healthy donors. Points from the study as a whole: In a later analysis, CMV-associated beta chains were mostly HLA-associated, it appeared. Analyses of presence and absence presupposed an approximately uniform sequencing depth across donors. For cytomegalovirus status, the classifier reportedly gave diagnoses with high specificity and sensitivity.

Germline CDR1 is SGHNT and CDR2 is YYREEE (reference sequence). Trimming cost V 1 base and J 2 bases, with 10 bases left between them. The CDR3 has 14 amino acids. The PCR employed 60 Vbeta primers together with 13 Jbeta primers. As handled by the study authors: A follow-up analysis tallied 86 million or so unique TCR beta chains, roughly 10 million shared. Using immunoSEQ multiplex PCR, the repertoire was profiled, and TCRdb retains in-frame clones only, with some absent. The V and J calls and clone size come from that table; D and trimming were worked out from the DNA. Of about 140,000 clones in the sample, around 80% were seen once.

The chain joins TRBV5-4 to TRBJ2-7, with D perhaps TRBD1 (6 bases). The receptor's source is a man in his forties in good health and CMV-seronegative. The sequencing input was PBMCs. This CDR3 is CASSLRDKPYEQYF. DNA for the CDR3: TGTGCCAGCAGCTTGCGGGACAAGCCCTACGAGCAGTACTTC.